This TCR beta chain originates from a study of blood T cell repertoires in COVID-19. Study as a whole: The study drew acute and convalescent COVID-19 samples from the United States, Italy and Spain.

The method was immunoSEQ multiplex PCR; TCRdb's version includes in-frame clones alone and lacks a portion of them. The sample lists some 16,000 clones; approximately 86% were seen once. The CDR3 loop spans 14 amino acids. J was trimmed by 0 bases and V by 4 bases; bases with no gene match: 2. Germline V gene sequence: CDR1 SGHRS, CDR2 YFSETQ. The chain recombines TRBV5-1 with TRBJ1-2; 8 positions match TRBD1. The sequenced sample was peripheral blood. The receptor was derived from a human donor in a cohort sampled during active COVID-19. The CDR3 is CASSATGANYGYTF. The CDR3 DNA reads TGCGCCAGCAGCGCGACAGGGGCTAACTATGGCTACACCTTC.